Below are 20 T cell receptor beta chains sequenced from a single sample in a study of CD8 T cells in ankylosing spondylitis. Via MiXCR, TCRdb re-called the 5' RACE reads, giving one row per CDR3 protein. The sample has 250,000 to 400,000 distinct CDR3 sequences; roughly 11% are singletons. Input material: blood, either unsorted or a sorted T cell fraction (not recorded which). These receptors all stem from a female donor with ankylosing spondylitis or in good health (not recorded which).

This clonotype was observed many times. The chain has TRBV5-1 and TRBJ2-1; 10 bases fit TRBD2. The V gene end was trimmed by 2 bases and the J gene end by 5 bases; junction bases not matched to a gene: 7. From germline, CDR1 is SGHRS and CDR2 YFSETQ. The CDR3 totals 16 residues. The chain's CDR3 is CASSFRGLAVDNEQFF. CDR3 coding DNA: TGCGCCAGCAGCTTTAGAGGACTAGCGGTCGACAATGAGCAGTTCTTC. Variable domain in full (rest from reference TRBV5-1 and TRBJ2-1): KAGVTQTPRYLIKTRGQQVTLSCSPISGHRSVSWYQQTPGQGLQFLFEYFSETQRNKGNFPGRFSGRQFSNSRSEMNVSTLELGDSALYLCASSFRGLAVDNEQFFGPGTRLTVL.

The table lists this clonotype with a few counts. The chain carries TRBV5-1 and TRBJ2-1; tentative D call: TRBD2 (5 bases). Trimming removed 4 bases from V and 9 bases from J, with 14 bases in between. The CDR3 has 13 amino acids. Germline V gives CDR1 SGHRS, CDR2 YFSETQ. CDR3 sequence (DNA): TGCGCCAGCAGCCCAAGTGGGAGCACTGAGCAGTTCTTC. Translating it yields CASSPSGSTEQFF. The whole variable domain, remainder taken from reference TRBV5-1 and TRBJ2-1, is KAGVTQTPRYLIKTRGQQVTLSCSPISGHRSVSWYQQTPGQGLQFLFEYFSETQRNKGNFPGRFSGRQFSNSRSEMNVSTLELGDSALYLCASSPSGSTEQFFGPGTRLTVL.

In this sample, this clonotype turned up many times. The rearrangement links TRBV5-1 to TRBJ2-2; 8 bases line up with TRBD1. With V trimmed by 0 bases and J by 0 bases, 1 base remained unmatched. The CDR3 length is 16 residues. Germline loops: CDR1 SGHRS, CDR2 YFSETQ. The CDR3 bases are TGCGCCAGCAGCTTGGGGGGACAGGCGAACACCGGGGAGCTGTTTTTT. Its translation is CASSLGGQANTGELFF.

This clonotype was observed many times. The rearrangement joins TRBV12-3 or TRBV12-4 to TRBJ1-5, with D uncertain. Trimming shortened V by 6 bases and J by 7 bases, and 13 bases separated the two germline ends. This CDR3 is built from 13 residues. In DNA form, the CDR3 reads TGTGCCAGCAGCTTGAGCAGTGGGCAGCCCCAGCATTTT. Protein sequence: CASSLSSGQPQHF.

Many counts were recorded for this clonotype. The rearrangement links TRBV11-2 to TRBJ2-7; D is ambiguous. The germline V and J ends were trimmed by 0 bases and 2 bases, with 14 bases remaining between them. The CDR3 is made up of 16 amino acids. Germline V gives CDR1 SGHAT, CDR2 FQNNGV. CDR3 amino acids: CASSLDISVSPYEQYF. Written as DNA, the CDR3 is TGTGCCAGCAGCTTAGATATTTCTGTATCCCCCTACGAGCAGTACTTC.

The table lists this clonotype with many counts. This sequence joins TRBV29-1 and TRBJ2-7; 8 bases agree with TRBD1. The CDR3 runs 13 residues. V dropped 0 bases and J dropped 4; count of bases not matched to a gene: 2. Germline CDR1 reads SQVTM; CDR2 reads ANQGSEA. CDR3 bases: TGCAGCGTTGAAGACCAGGGGGCATACGAGCAGTACTTC. Its protein product is CSVEDQGAYEQYF.

This clonotype has only one observation. The chain links TRBV29-1 to TRBJ1-1; TRBD1 aligns across 8 bases. From germline, CDR1 is SQVTM and CDR2 ANQGSEA. The CDR3 extends over 12 amino acids. V trimming: 7 bases; J trimming: 7 bases; junction bases outside the gene matches: 8. The CDR3, as DNA: TGCAGCGCCGATCAGGGGGCCGGTGAAGCTTTCTTT. This encodes CSADQGAGEAFF.

This clonotype was observed a few times. The chain has TRBV20-1 and TRBJ2-1; D gene uncertain. The germline V gene has CDR1 DFQATT and CDR2 SNEGSKA (reference sequence). This CDR3 region has 13 residues. The V end lost 3 bases, the J end lost 10 bases, and 16 bases lay between the germline ends. Here the CDR3 DNA reads TGCAGTGCTAGTGGGCCTCTTTTGTCGGAGCAGTTCTTC. Amino acid sequence: CSASGPLLSEQFF.

This clonotype has ten or more counts. The J gene is TRBJ2-7, the V gene TRBV12-3 or TRBV12-4; TRBD1 agrees at 7 bases. Unmatched junction bases numbered 8, after V lost 6 bases and J lost 3 bases. CDR3 length: 14 residues. CDR3 in amino acids: CASSLTGFVYEQYF. The DNA of the CDR3 is TGTGCCAGCAGCCTGACAGGGTTCGTCTACGAGCAGTACTTC.

This chain links TRBV6-6 with TRBJ2-2; D uncertain. Germline V gene data show CDR1 as MNHNY and CDR2 as SVGAGI (reference sequence). This CDR3 is built from 13 residues. V lost 10 bases, J lost 3 bases, and 12 bases lay in between. CDR3 in amino acids: CATSPVYTGELFF. CDR3 nucleotides: TGTGCCACCTCACCAGTATACACCGGGGAGCTGTTTTTT.

This chain uses TRBV12-3 or TRBV12-4 with TRBJ2-3, with D possibly TRBD1 on 5 matching bases. The V gene lost 3 bases and the J gene lost 0 bases, with 10 bases spanning the gap. The CDR3 loop spans 15 amino acids. This chain's CDR3 is CASSFTQGSTDTQYF. The DNA of the CDR3 is TGTGCCAGCAGTTTCACTCAGGGCAGCACAGATACGCAGTATTTT.

This clonotype was seen at least ten times. The rearrangement uses TRBV5-1 and TRBJ1-5; 7 nucleotides align to TRBD1. Per germline, CDR1 SGHRS and CDR2 YFSETQ. The V and J ends lost 4 bases and 7 bases, in that order; junction bases with no gene match: 8. The CDR3 totals 14 residues. Here the CDR3 reads CASSLQGEGQPQHF. The CDR3 nucleotides are TGCGCCAGCAGCCTTCAGGGGGAGGGACAGCCCCAGCATTTT.

The chain uses TRBV7-2 and TRBJ2-5; D gene uncertain. Trimming took off 5 bases at V and 1 base at J, with 11 bases between the two ends. Germline V gives CDR1 SGHTA, CDR2 FQGNSA. This CDR3 is 14 amino acids long. CDR3 coding DNA: TGTGCCAGCAGCCCACAAGTTCTCCAAGAGACCCAGTACTTC. Its translation: CASSPQVLQETQYF.

This clonotype came up many times. The chain joins TRBV20-1 to TRBJ2-7; tentatively, D is TRBD2 (6 bases). The CDR3 has 13 amino acids. Germline CDR1 reads DFQATT; CDR2 reads SNEGSKA (reference sequence). V gave up 2 bases and J gave up 3 bases, with 11 bases separating them. The CDR3 sequence: CSARPGESYEQYF. CDR3 nucleotide sequence: TGCAGTGCTAGACCGGGGGAGAGCTACGAGCAGTACTTC.

This clonotype appeared many times. J is TRBJ2-2 and V is TRBV20-1; 12 nucleotides agree with TRBD2. Germline V gene data show CDR1 as DFQATT and CDR2 as SNEGSKA (reference sequence). Trimming removed 4 bases from V and 7 bases from J; junction bases left unmatched: 7. This CDR3 is 15 amino acids long. Here the CDR3 DNA reads TGCAGTGCTATCCTAGCGGGAGGGCCGTTCGGGGAGCTGTTTTTT. It encodes CSAILAGGPFGELFF.

This clonotype was detected many times. This chain uses TRBV20-1 with TRBJ2-3; D ambiguous. The CDR3 has 14 residues. V was trimmed by 5 bases and J by 2 bases, leaving 14 bases between them. Germline values: CDR1 DFQATT, CDR2 SNEGSKA (reference sequence). Here the CDR3 reads CSARPAALTDTQYF. CDR3 DNA: TGCAGTGCTCGGCCGGCGGCCCTCACAGATACGCAGTATTTT.

This chain uses TRBV6-1 with TRBJ2-1; 10 positions match TRBD1. The CDR3 loop spans 15 amino acids. With V trimmed by 4 bases and J by 4 bases, 4 bases remained unmatched. CDR1 MNHNS and CDR2 SASEGT come from the germline V gene. The CDR3 nucleotides read TGTGCCAGCAGTGCGCCGGGACAGGGGTACAATGAGCAGTTCTTC. It yields the protein CASSAPGQGYNEQFF.

This clonotype was recorded many times. The chain couples TRBV20-1 to TRBJ2-4; perhaps TRBD1 as D (7 bases). With 2 bases removed from V and 7 bases from J, the gap between germline ends came to 21 bases. Germline assignment: CDR1 DFQATT and CDR2 SNEGSKA (reference sequence). The CDR3 contains 16 residues. Here the CDR3 DNA reads TGCAGTGCTAGACGTTTAGGAGGGGGCCGGGGGAACATTCAGTACTTC. Residues: CSARRLGGGRGNIQYF.

This clonotype was observed a handful of times. The chain joins TRBV6-6 to TRBJ2-5; no clear D gene. The CDR3 is 12 residues long. The V gene lost 2 bases and the J gene lost 3 bases, with 4 bases spanning the gap. Germline-derived CDR1 and CDR2 are MNHNY and SVGAGI (reference sequence). For the CDR3, the DNA is TGTGCCAGCAGTTACGGAGAAGAGACCCAGTACTTC. Protein: CASSYGEETQYF.

This clonotype was seen repeatedly, ten times or more. The gene calls are TRBV29-1 and TRBJ1-5; TRBD1 matches 7 bases. Looked up from germline, CDR1 is SQVTM and CDR2 is ANQGSEA. J was trimmed by 4 bases and V by 7 bases; bases with no gene match: 7. The CDR3 extends over 13 amino acids. CDR3 bases: TGCAGCGCCCAGGGGGACCCTAATCAGCCCCAGCATTTT. Amino acid sequence: CSAQGDPNQPQHF.